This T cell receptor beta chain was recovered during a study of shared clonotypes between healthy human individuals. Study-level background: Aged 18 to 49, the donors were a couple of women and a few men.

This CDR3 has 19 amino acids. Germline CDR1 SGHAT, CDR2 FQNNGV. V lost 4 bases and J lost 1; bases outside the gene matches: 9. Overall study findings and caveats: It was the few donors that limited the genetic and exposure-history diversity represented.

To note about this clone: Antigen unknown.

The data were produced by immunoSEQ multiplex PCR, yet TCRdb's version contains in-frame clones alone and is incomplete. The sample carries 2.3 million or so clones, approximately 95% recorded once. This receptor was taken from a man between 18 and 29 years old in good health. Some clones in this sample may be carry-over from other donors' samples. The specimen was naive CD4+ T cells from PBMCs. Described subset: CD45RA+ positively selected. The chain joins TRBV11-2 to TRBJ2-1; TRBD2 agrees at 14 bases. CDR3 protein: CASSSRTSGRIGSYNEQFF. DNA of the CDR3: TGTGCCAGCAGCTCTCGGACTAGCGGGAGGATAGGGTCCTACAATGAGCAGTTCTTC.